Below, 30 T cell receptor beta chains from the same sample are listed, as sequenced in a study of T cell changes during pregnancy in multiple sclerosis. Sequencing was performed with immunoSEQ multiplex PCR; in TCRdb, only in-frame clones are kept and a portion is missing. The sample shows more than 45,000 clones, around 92% of them seen only once. The starting material was CD4+ T cells from peripheral blood mononuclear cells, obtained in the second trimester of pregnancy. The receptors here all came from a female donor in good health, enrolled as a control in a pregnancy study.

The genes are TRBV11-2 and TRBJ1-2, with unresolved D. V lost 1 base and J 4 bases, leaving 13 bases between the germline ends. This CDR3 region has 15 residues. Germline CDR1 SGHAT, CDR2 FQNNGV. CDR3 residues: CASSLGSHASYGYTF. The CDR3 bases are TGTGCCAGCAGCTTAGGCAGCCACGCTAGCTATGGCTACACCTTC.

This chain joins TRBV2 and TRBJ2-3; TRBD2 agrees at 13 bases. The CDR3 consists of 15 residues. The V and J ends lost 8 bases and 6 bases, in that order; junction bases with no gene match: 8. Germline assignment: CDR1 SNHLY and CDR2 FYNNEI. This CDR3 is CASEGTSGMVDTQYF. CDR3 bases: TGTGCCAGCGAAGGGACTAGCGGGATGGTGGATACGCAGTATTTT. The whole variable domain, filled in from reference TRBV2 and TRBJ2-3, reads EPEVTQTPSHQVTQMGQEVILRCVPISNHLYFYWYRQILGQKVEFLVSFYNNEISEKSEIFDDQFSVERPDGSNFTLKIRSTKLEDSAMYFCASEGTSGMVDTQYFGPGTRLTVL.

V gene TRBV5-4 combines with J gene TRBJ2-3, with 7 nucleotides matching TRBD2. The germline V gene encodes CDR1 SGHNT and CDR2 YYREEE (reference sequence). The length of the CDR3 is 14 residues. V lost 4 bases and J lost 1; bases outside the gene matches: 3. CDR3 sequence: CASSVAGGTDTQYF. DNA of the CDR3: TGTGCCAGCAGCGTGGCGGGGGGCACAGATACGCAGTATTTT.

J is TRBJ1-2 and V is TRBV6-5; maybe TRBD1 (6 bases). In germline, CDR1 is MNHEY, CDR2 SVGAGI. V lost 6 bases to trimming and J lost 3 bases, with 14 bases between them. This CDR3 has 14 residues. Written as DNA, the CDR3 is TGTGCCAGCAGCACAGGGAAGGGGGACTATGGCTACACCTTC. This translates into CASSTGKGDYGYTF.

This chain uses TRBV19 with TRBJ1-2, with D uncertain. There are 15 residues in the CDR3. Trimming took off 3 bases at V and 0 bases at J, with 11 bases between the two ends. Germline CDR1 and CDR2: LNHDA and SQIVND (reference sequence). As DNA, the CDR3 is TGTGCCAGTAGTATTCAGTCCTTAACTAACTATGGCTACACCTTC. Translated: CASSIQSLTNYGYTF.

The chain carries TRBV15 and TRBJ2-2; D is possibly TRBD2 (5 bases). The CDR3 is 14 residues long. Germline-derived CDR1 and CDR2 are LNHNV and YYDKDF (reference sequence). Trimming stripped 5 bases from V and 4 bases from J, with 11 bases between. In DNA form, the CDR3 reads TGTGCCACCAGCCGCGGGTGGGGCACCGGGGAGCTGTTTTTT. Protein product: CATSRGWGTGELFF.

CDR3 region: CASSGGGALSYEQYF. The CDR3 coding sequence is TGTGCCAGTAGCGGAGGCGGGGCCCTCTCCTACGAGCAGTACTTC. This chain connects TRBV19 to TRBJ2-7, with D possibly being TRBD2 (6 bases). Trimming took off 6 bases at V and 0 bases at J, with 15 bases between the two ends. In germline, CDR1 is LNHDA, CDR2 SQIVND (reference sequence). CDR3 length: 15 amino acids.

The V and J genes are TRBV7-2 and TRBJ1-2; weak D call: TRBD1 (5 bases). The ends were cut back, 0 bases at V and 4 bases at J, with 15 bases in the middle. The CDR3 consists of 16 residues. From germline, CDR1 is SGHTA and CDR2 FQGNSA. The CDR3 loop reads CASSLAAGTVTYGYTF. The CDR3 nucleotides are TGTGCCAGCAGCTTAGCGGCGGGGACGGTGACCTATGGCTACACCTTC.

This chain uses TRBV6-5 with TRBJ2-5; possibly TRBD1 for D (5 bases). In germline, CDR1 is MNHEY, CDR2 SVGAGI. V lost 4 bases, J lost 5 bases, and 5 bases lay in between. The CDR3 consists of 11 residues. The CDR3 loop is CASSSGETQYF. DNA for the CDR3: TGTGCCAGCAGTTCAGGGGAGACCCAGTACTTC.

The V call is TRBV7-2, the J call TRBJ2-7; a possible D gene is TRBD2 (5 bases). This CDR3 is built from 14 residues. V was shortened by 0 bases and J by 4 bases, with 10 bases between the two germline ends. Germline loops: CDR1 SGHTA, CDR2 FQGNSA. CDR3 nucleotide sequence: TGTGCCAGCAGCTTAGCGGGAGCCCCTTACGAGCAGTACTTC. It specifies CASSLAGAPYEQYF.

V usage is TRBV7-2 and J usage is TRBJ1-1, with TRBD1 identical over 7 bases. Germline CDR1 is SGHTA and CDR2 is FQGNSA. The CDR3 consists of 14 residues. Losses at the gene ends were 2 bases for V and 5 bases for J; bases not matched to a gene: 5. The CDR3 reads CASSLSFRGTEAFF. The CDR3 DNA reads TGTGCCAGCAGCTTAAGTTTCAGGGGGACTGAAGCTTTCTTT.

The chain links TRBV6-5 to TRBJ2-1; 7 bases agree with TRBD1. The CDR3 totals 14 residues. V was clipped by 6 bases and J by 2 bases; unmatched bases: 4. The germline V gene encodes CDR1 MNHEY and CDR2 SVGAGI. This CDR3 reads CASRLGQPYNEQFF. The CDR3 DNA is TGTGCCAGCAGACTGGGACAGCCCTACAATGAGCAGTTCTTC.

This rearrangement joins TRBV7-3 to TRBJ2-3; possible D gene TRBD2, 5 bases. The V gene's germline CDR1 is SGHTA and CDR2 FQGTGA. V gave up 5 bases and J gave up 6 bases, with 9 bases separating them. The CDR3 is made up of 12 amino acids. The DNA for the CDR3 is TGTGCCAGCAGCGCAACTAGGGATACGCAGTATTTT. It specifies CASSATRDTQYF.

This chain uses TRBV21-1 with TRBJ1-3. TRBV21-1 constitutes a pseudogene. The CDR3 covers 17 residues. For the CDR3, the DNA is TGTGCCAGCAGATCCGGAATAGCTCAACACGCACGAAACACCATATATTTT. Translating it yields CASRSGIAQHARNTIYF.

This clone appeared once. The rearrangement joins TRBV28 to TRBJ1-6, with 9 bases matching TRBD1. The CDR3 totals 17 residues. J gave up 4 bases and V 6 bases, and 10 bases lay outside the gene matches. CDR1 and CDR2 from the germline V gene are MDHEN and SYDVKM. CDR3 DNA: TGTGCCAGCAGCCCCCCCGGGACAGGGCGTTATAATTCACCCCTCCACTTT. It translates to CASSPPGTGRYNSPLHF. Complete variable domain (other parts from reference TRBV28 and TRBJ1-6): DVKVTQSSRYLVKRTGEKVFLECVQDMDHENMFWYRQDPGLGLRLIYFSYDVKMKEKGDIPEGYSVSREKKERFSLILESASTNQTSMYLCASSPPGTGRYNSPLHFGNGTRLTVT.

The chain's CDR3 is CASTFVREGRKQYF. The CDR3 coding sequence is TGTGCCAGCACCTTTGTGAGGGAGGGCCGGAAGCAGTACTTC. This sequence joins TRBV2 and TRBJ2-7; TRBD2 matches at 7 bases. CDR1 is SNHLY, CDR2 FYNNEI, per germline. The V gene end was trimmed by 7 bases and the J gene end by 8 bases; junction bases not matched to a gene: 14. There are 14 residues in the CDR3.

The rearrangement joins TRBV28 to TRBJ2-2, with TRBD1 identical over 9 bases. The CDR3 loop spans 15 amino acids. Looked up from germline, CDR1 is MDHEN and CDR2 is SYDVKM. Trimming cost V 1 base and J 5 bases; bases outside gene matches: 2. CDR3 DNA sequence: TGTGCCAGCAGTTTATTGGGACAGGGAACCGGGGAGCTGTTTTTT. As protein: CASSLLGQGTGELFF.

The gene calls are TRBV7-2 and TRBJ2-3; D gene ambiguous. CDR1 SGHTA and CDR2 FQGNSA come from the germline V gene. The CDR3 runs to 15 residues. The ends were cut back, 1 base at V and 4 bases at J, with 12 bases in the middle. The CDR3: CASSLVSVSADTQYF. For the CDR3, the DNA is TGTGCCAGCAGCTTAGTGTCAGTGAGCGCAGATACGCAGTATTTT.

The genes are TRBV5-1 and TRBJ2-5; no definite D call. The V and J ends lost 0 bases and 5 bases respectively, with 5 bases between them. The CDR3 has 12 residues. CDR1 and CDR2 from the germline V gene are SGHRS and YFSETQ. The CDR3, as DNA: TGCGCCAGCAGCTTGGCCAGGGAGACCCAGTACTTC. This codes for CASSLARETQYF. Complete variable domain (other parts from reference TRBV5-1 and TRBJ2-5): KAGVTQTPRYLIKTRGQQVTLSCSPISGHRSVSWYQQTPGQGLQFLFEYFSETQRNKGNFPGRFSGRQFSNSRSEMNVSTLELGDSALYLCASSLARETQYFGPGTRLLVL.

The chain is built from TRBV5-1 and TRBJ2-7, with 7 bases identical to TRBD2. Looked up from germline, CDR1 is SGHRS and CDR2 is YFSETQ. The CDR3 covers 12 residues. V dropped 0 bases and J dropped 6; count of bases not matched to a gene: 0. The CDR3 loop reads CASSLAGGEQYF. The DNA for the CDR3 is TGCGCCAGCAGCTTGGCGGGGGGCGAGCAGTACTTC. Variable domain in full (rest from reference TRBV5-1 and TRBJ2-7): KAGVTQTPRYLIKTRGQQVTLSCSPISGHRSVSWYQQTPGQGLQFLFEYFSETQRNKGNFPGRFSGRQFSNSRSEMNVSTLELGDSALYLCASSLAGGEQYFGPGTRLTVT.

V and J are TRBV5-1 and TRBJ1-1; the D gene is possibly TRBD1 (5 bases). The V and J ends lost 2 bases and 7 bases respectively, with 21 bases between them. The V gene's germline CDR1 is SGHRS and CDR2 YFSETQ. CDR3 length equals 16 residues. CDR3 loop: CASSLALTARANEAFF. In DNA form, the CDR3 reads TGCGCCAGCAGCTTAGCCCTGACAGCCAGAGCTAATGAAGCTTTCTTT.

The chain employs TRBV2 and TRBJ1-3; D gene uncertain. Germline values: CDR1 SNHLY, CDR2 FYNNEI. This CDR3 comprises 15 residues. Trimming removed 6 bases at V and 0 bases at J, with 12 bases between. CDR3 DNA: TGTGCCAGCAGGGGCGTAACTGTCTCTGGAAACACCATATATTTT. Translation gives CASRGVTVSGNTIYF. The full variable domain, with the rest looked up from reference TRBV2 and TRBJ1-3, is EPEVTQTPSHQVTQMGQEVILRCVPISNHLYFYWYRQILGQKVEFLVSFYNNEISEKSEIFDDQFSVERPDGSNFTLKIRSTKLEDSAMYFCASRGVTVSGNTIYFGEGSWLTVV.

This clone is a singleton in its sample. The chain couples TRBV5-5 to TRBJ2-5, with TRBD2 matching over 9 bases. V was clipped by 3 bases and J by 5 bases; unmatched bases: 11. The CDR3 has 16 amino acids. Germline lookup yields CDR1 SGHKS and CDR2 YYEKEE (reference sequence). CDR3 coding DNA: TGTGCCAGCAGCTGGAGGGGGAGCGGGAGGAGTGAGACCCAGTACTTC. Translated, it gives CASSWRGSGRSETQYF.

CDR3 bases: TGTGCCAGCAGCCAAATGACTAGCGGGGGGGCGCTTGAGACCCAGTACTTC. This codes for CASSQMTSGGALETQYF. This chain links TRBV5-4 with TRBJ2-5; 14 bases line up with TRBD2. The J segment lost 5 bases and the V segment lost 4 bases, leaving 10 bases of the junction unmatched. CDR3 length equals 17 residues. Germline V gives CDR1 SGHNT, CDR2 YYREEE (reference sequence). Variable domain in full (rest from reference TRBV5-4 and TRBJ2-5): ETGVTQSPTHLIKTRGQQVTLRCSSQSGHNTVSWYQQALGQGPQFIFQYYREEENGRGNFPPRFSGLQFPNYSSELNVNALELDDSALYLCASSQMTSGGALETQYFGPGTRLLVL.

V gene TRBV2 combines with J gene TRBJ1-4; tentative D call: TRBD1 (6 bases). The CDR3 covers 14 residues. The germline CDR1 and CDR2 sequences are SNHLY and FYNNEI. Trimming removed 4 bases at V and 6 bases at J, with 12 bases between. In DNA, the CDR3 is TGTGCCAGCAGTGGAGGGCAGGGGTATGAAAAACTGTTTTTT. This encodes CASSGGQGYEKLFF.

This clone occurred once. This rearrangement joins TRBV28 to TRBJ2-3, with D perhaps matching TRBD1 (5 bases). V was cut by 2 bases and J by 0 bases, with 9 bases left in between. The CDR3 spans 15 residues. Germline loops: CDR1 MDHEN, CDR2 SYDVKM. CDR3 in amino acids: CASSLSYRSTDTQYF. DNA for the CDR3: TGTGCCAGCAGTTTAAGTTACAGGAGCACAGATACGCAGTATTTT.

V usage is TRBV7-6 and J usage is TRBJ2-7; the D is unclear. The germline gives CDR1 SGHVS, CDR2 FNYEAQ. The V end lost 3 bases, the J end lost 3 bases, and 12 bases lay between the germline ends. The CDR3 is 14 amino acids. This chain's CDR3 is CASSFGARNYEQYF. CDR3 nucleotides: TGTGCCAGCAGCTTCGGTGCTAGAAACTACGAGCAGTACTTC.

This clone was detected once. In DNA, the CDR3 is TGTGCCAGCAGTTCGACTAGCGGGGGGGCCTACGAGCAGTACTTC. Translating it yields CASSSTSGGAYEQYF. The chain combines TRBV28 with TRBJ2-7; 14 nucleotides agree with TRBD2. The V gene's germline CDR1 is MDHEN and CDR2 SYDVKM. CDR3 length: 15 residues. V trimming: 4 bases; J trimming: 2 bases; junction bases outside the gene matches: 1.

J is TRBJ2-6 and V is TRBV11-2; D is uncertain. The CDR3 consists of 15 residues. Trimming left V 2 bases short and J 0 bases short, with 5 bases between. Germline CDR1 SGHAT, CDR2 FQNNGV. The CDR3 spells CASSLYGSGANVLTF. DNA of the CDR3: TGTGCCAGCAGCTTATACGGCTCTGGGGCCAACGTCCTGACTTTC. The variable domain in full, completed from reference TRBV11-2 and TRBJ2-6, reads EAGVAQSPRYKIIEKRQSVAFWCNPISGHATLYWYQQILGQGPKLLIQFQNNGVVDDSQLPKDRFSAERLKGVDSTLKIQPAKLEDSAVYLCASSLYGSGANVLTFGAGSRLTVL.

The rearrangement links TRBV5-1 to TRBJ2-3; 9 nucleotides match TRBD1. V dropped 1 base and J dropped 1; count of bases not matched to a gene: 7. CDR3 length: 17 amino acids. Germline V lookup: CDR1 SGHRS, CDR2 YFSETQ. The DNA of the CDR3 is TGCGCCAGCAGCTTGAGTGGACAGGGGAGGGGCACAGATACGCAGTATTTT. Protein sequence: CASSLSGQGRGTDTQYF.